A selection of T cell receptor beta chains follows, all from one sample in a study of T cell responses to AZD1222 COVID-19 vaccine. Profiled with immunoSEQ multiplex PCR; TCRdb holds only in-frame clones, not every one. The sample includes under 150,000 clones, just over 90% of them seen just once. The source was peripheral blood, collected on day 0 of AZD1222 vaccination. These receptors all come from an adult in good health. The CDR3 runs from the conserved cysteine through the conserved F or W. A D gene is named only where the DNA matches it firmly. Only some rows state a clone size, as once, few, many or a class for expanded clones.

V: TRBV5-1
D: TRBD2
J: TRBJ2-1
size: NA
CDR3: CASSVIPGTSHNEQFF
DNA: TGCGCCAGCAGCGTTATCCCCGGGACTAGCCACAATGAGCAGTTCTTC

V: TRBV10-3
D: NA
J: TRBJ1-1
size: NA
CDR3: CAISDLTNTEAFF
DNA: TGTGCCATCAGTGATTTGACGAACACTGAAGCTTTCTTT

V: TRBV10-3
D: TRBD1
J: TRBJ1-1
size: NA
CDR3: CAIRTGLNTEAFF
DNA: TGTGCCATCAGGACAGGGTTGAACACTGAAGCTTTCTTT

V: TRBV7-6
D: NA
J: TRBJ1-3
size: once
CDR3: CASSLAVGASGNTIYF
DNA: TGTGCCAGCAGCTTAGCGGTCGGTGCCTCTGGAAACACCATATATTTT

V: TRBV4-3
D: NA
J: TRBJ2-1
size: NA
CDR3: CASSQEHLFSSYNEQFF
DNA: TGCGCCAGCAGCCAAGAGCATCTCTTTAGCTCCTACAATGAGCAGTTCTTC

V: TRBV4-1
D: NA
J: TRBJ1-5
size: once
CDR3: CASSQDMAGTGPQHF
DNA: TGCGCCAGCAGCCAAGATATGGCAGGGACGGGTCCCCAGCATTTT

V: TRBV5-1
D: NA
J: TRBJ1-2
size: NA
CDR3: CASSLEGGRDGYTF
DNA: TGCGCCAGCAGCTTGGAGGGGGGCAGAGATGGCTACACCTTC

V: TRBV10-3
D: TRBD2
J: TRBJ2-2
size: NA
CDR3: CAISESASGPSNTGELFF
DNA: TGTGCCATCAGTGAGTCGGCTAGCGGACCCTCGAACACCGGGGAGCTGTTTTTT

V: TRBV11-2
D: NA
J: TRBJ2-1
size: NA
CDR3: CASSLRGFSSYNEQFF
DNA: TGTGCCAGCAGCTTGAGAGGATTCAGCTCCTACAATGAGCAGTTCTTC

V: TRBV6-2/TRBV6-3
D: NA
J: TRBJ2-2
size: NA
CDR3: CASSWDTANTGELFF
DNA: TGTGCCAGCAGTTGGGACACCGCGAACACCGGGGAGCTGTTTTTT

V: TRBV6-2/TRBV6-3
D: TRBD1
J: TRBJ2-7
size: NA
CDR3: CASSRDSSTRMTWYEQYF
DNA: TGTGCCAGCAGCCGGGACAGCTCGACGAGGATGACCTGGTACGAGCAGTACTTC

V: TRBV11-1
D: NA
J: TRBJ2-7
size: once
CDR3: CASSLVGPGEYEQYF
DNA: TGTGCCAGCAGCTTAGTTGGACCAGGGGAATACGAGCAGTACTTC

V: TRBV15
D: NA
J: TRBJ1-5
size: NA
CDR3: CATSPWNQPQHF
DNA: TGTGCCACCAGCCCGTGGAATCAGCCCCAGCATTTT

V: TRBV4-1
D: TRBD2
J: TRBJ2-3
size: NA
CDR3: CASSQVPQLAGEEGTQYF
DNA: TGCGCCAGCAGCCAGGTTCCCCAACTAGCGGGAGAGGAAGGTACGCAGTATTTT

V: TRBV18
D: TRBD1
J: TRBJ1-6
size: NA
CDR3: CASSTGQRFNSPLHF
DNA: TGTGCCAGCTCAACGGGACAGCGTTTTAATTCACCCCTCCACTTT

V: TRBV7-9
D: NA
J: TRBJ1-4
size: NA
CDR3: CASSQKTGYNEKLFF
DNA: TGTGCCAGCAGCCAAAAGACAGGATATAATGAAAAACTGTTTTTT